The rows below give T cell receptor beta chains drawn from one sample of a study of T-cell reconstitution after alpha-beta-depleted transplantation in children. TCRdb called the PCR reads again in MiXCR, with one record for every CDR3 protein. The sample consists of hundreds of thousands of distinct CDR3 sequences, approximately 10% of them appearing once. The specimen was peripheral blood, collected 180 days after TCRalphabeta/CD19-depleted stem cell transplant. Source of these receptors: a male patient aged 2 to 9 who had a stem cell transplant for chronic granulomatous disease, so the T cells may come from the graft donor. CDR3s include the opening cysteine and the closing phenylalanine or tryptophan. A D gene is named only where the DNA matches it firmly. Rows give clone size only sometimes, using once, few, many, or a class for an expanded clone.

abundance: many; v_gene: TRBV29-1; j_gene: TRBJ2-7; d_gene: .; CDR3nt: TGCAGCGTTGATCGGGGTTACGAGCAGTACTTC; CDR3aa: CSVDRGYEQYF
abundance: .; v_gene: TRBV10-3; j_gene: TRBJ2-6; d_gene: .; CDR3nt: TGTGCCATCAGTGAGGAGGGGGAGGCGAAGTGGGGGGCCAACGTCCTGACTTTC; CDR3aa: CAISEEGEAKWGANVLTF
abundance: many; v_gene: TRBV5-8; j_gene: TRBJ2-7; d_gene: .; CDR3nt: TGTGCCACCTCCATTTGGGGGGCAGGGTACGAGCAGTACTTC; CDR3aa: CATSIWGAGYEQYF
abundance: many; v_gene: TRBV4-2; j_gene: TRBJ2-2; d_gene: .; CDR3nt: TGTGCCAGCAGCTTCTCGATGTCGGAAATCTCCACCGGGGAGCTGTTTTTT; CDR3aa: CASSFSMSEISTGELFF
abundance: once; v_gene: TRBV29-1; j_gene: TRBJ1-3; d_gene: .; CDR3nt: TGCAGCGTTGTGACCGGTAACACCATATATTTT; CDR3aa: CSVVTGNTIYF
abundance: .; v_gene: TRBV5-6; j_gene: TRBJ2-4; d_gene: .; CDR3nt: TGTGCCAGCAGCCTACAACGCTTAAACAGGGCGATGAACATTCAGTACTTC; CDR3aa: CASSLQRLNRAMNIQYF
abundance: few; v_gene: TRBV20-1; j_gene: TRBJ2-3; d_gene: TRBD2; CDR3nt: TGCAGTGCTGGGAGACTAGCGGGAGATGGAGATACGCAGTATTTT; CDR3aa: CSAGRLAGDGDTQYF
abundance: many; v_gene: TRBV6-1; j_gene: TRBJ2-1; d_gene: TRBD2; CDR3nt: TGTGCCAGCAGTGCGCTAGCGGGGGGAAGCTCCTACAATGAGCAGTTCTTC; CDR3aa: CASSALAGGSSYNEQFF
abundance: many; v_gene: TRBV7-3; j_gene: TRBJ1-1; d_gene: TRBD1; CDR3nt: TGTGCCAGCAGCTTAAGTCCCGACAGGGTGATGTTCTTT; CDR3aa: CASSLSPDRVMFF
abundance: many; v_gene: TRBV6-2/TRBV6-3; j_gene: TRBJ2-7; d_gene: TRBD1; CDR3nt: TGTGCCAGCAGGGACAGGGTCTACGAGCAGTACTTC; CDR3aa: CASRDRVYEQYF
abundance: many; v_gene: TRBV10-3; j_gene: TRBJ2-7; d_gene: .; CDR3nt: TGTGCCATCAGTGAGTCGGGGGCAACCGAGCAGTACTTC; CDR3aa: CAISESGATEQYF
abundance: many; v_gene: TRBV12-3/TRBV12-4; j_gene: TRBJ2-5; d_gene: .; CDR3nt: TGTGCCAGCAGTATACGGGCCCCAGAGACCCAGTACTTC; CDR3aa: CASSIRAPETQYF
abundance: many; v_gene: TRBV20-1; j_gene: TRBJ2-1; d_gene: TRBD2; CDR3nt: TGCAGTGCTAGGCCATCTAGCGGGGCCTACAATGAGCAGTTCTTC; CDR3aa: CSARPSSGAYNEQFF
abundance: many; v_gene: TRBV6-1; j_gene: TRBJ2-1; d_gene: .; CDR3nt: TGTGCCAGCAGCCAAAACAGAGACAATGAGCAGTTCTTC; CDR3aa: CASSQNRDNEQFF
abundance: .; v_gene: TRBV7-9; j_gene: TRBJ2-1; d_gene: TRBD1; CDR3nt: TGTGCCAGCAGCTTACCCGGGACAGGGCAGGAGAATGAGCAGTTCTTC; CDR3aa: CASSLPGTGQENEQFF
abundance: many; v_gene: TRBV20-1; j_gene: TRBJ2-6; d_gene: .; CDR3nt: TGCAGTGCTAGACAGGGAAGCTCTGGGGCCAACGTCCTGACTTTC; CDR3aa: CSARQGSSGANVLTF
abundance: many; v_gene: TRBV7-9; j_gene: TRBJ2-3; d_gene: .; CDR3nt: TGTGCCAGCAGCGAGTTTAGCGCCGATACGCAGTATTTT; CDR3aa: CASSEFSADTQYF